This T cell receptor beta chain derives from a study of monozygotic twins with cystic fibrosis (dated by TCRdb to 2020 to 2023). Regarding the complete study: Barcoded libraries were prepared with roughly 16 PCR cycles from around 3 micrograms of fragmented DNA. On the day blood was drawn, the twins' weight-for-height and FEVPerc (FEV1 disease centile) were ranked against those of the 1,000 or so cohort participants. Data for three of the twin pairs had previously been reported in another context. To assess genetic influence on V and J gene usage, the study compared TCR beta repertoires within and across 16 monozygotic twin pairs with cystic fibrosis. The cohort comprised ten female and six male twin pairs aged 2.0 to 36.4 years, median roughly 9.9 years, mostly children and adolescents. The research as a whole found: Significantly higher nucleotide-identical clonotype sharing was observed within monozygotic CF twin pairs than between unrelated CF individuals (P = 0.000026, Mann-Whitney). The greatest similarity to the co-twin was observed for V gene usage in 13 of 16 pairs and for J usage in 8 of 16 pairs, which suggested genetic constraints. Simpson clonality was found to be generally low (median roughly 0.01), suggesting a naive-dominated repertoire, although higher clonality was observed in the most severely affected patients. The cohort was small, and no association was found between shared CDR3 numbers and age, concordance or disease severity.

Of note for this clone: The target of this receptor is not known. Nothing much larger sits one base from this clone, and base qualities are not available.

The twin pairs came from the European Cystic Fibrosis Twin and Sibling Study Cohort, a cohort that recruited patients from 150 to 200 CF clinics across 14 European countries. Zygosity and CFTR genotype were verified in-house, and zygosity was tested by multiplex PCR of nine short tandem repeat loci. Peripheral blood was taken from each twin, and clinical parameters were recorded on the day of blood sampling. Genomic DNA was isolated from peripheral blood cells with phenol/chloroform and kept in TE buffer at 4 degrees C. TCR beta CDR3 regions were amplified by multiplex PCR with the immunoSEQ immune profiling system according to the manufacturer's instructions. An Illumina NextSeq system was used to carry out the sequencing. In the source study's methods: Sequence data were processed on the immunoSEQ Analyzer platform, and clonality was computed as the square root of Simpson's index of productive rearrangements. V and J usage similarity was measured by Jensen-Shannon distance, and CDR3 generation probabilities were computed with OLGA. Shared CDR3 sequences were searched against the immuneACCESS database (August 2020) and VDJdb (December 2020). TCRdb took this table from immuneACCESS and kept in-frame rearrangements with V and J called. Such tables lack part of the clones; where checked against another copy, unresolved V genes explain under half of the gap, and the rest is unexplained. From that table come the V and J calls and clone size; the DNA was used to work out D and trimming. This sample has around 25,000 clones in its table, and 95% to 98% of those were observed once. The ten most abundant clones make up about 2.9% of the sample.

The CDR3 covers 14 residues, taking in both the cysteine and the phenylalanine. Here the CDR3 DNA is all that survives: 42 bases in frame from base 1. The germline ends are 6 bases apart after V is trimmed by 0 bases and J by 0 bases. From a lookup of the germline V gene, CDR1 and CDR2 are SGHVS and FNYEAQ. The sample was blood. The chain is encoded by TRBV7-6 joined to TRBJ2-7; 6 matching bases give a weak D call of TRBD2. The clonotype originates from a girl aged 2-10 years with cystic fibrosis. The DNA sequence follows: TGTGCCAGCAGCTTAGCGGGAGGCTCCTACGAGCAGTACTTC. Its product reads: CASSLAGGSYEQYF.